This TCR beta chain was captured by sequencing in a study of shared clonotypes between healthy human individuals. Overall study context: The study used three CD4 naive, three CD4 memory, two CD8 naive and one CD8 memory plate per donor.

Authors' methods: Because ImmunoSEQ provided only junction sequences with no quality scores, the filtering differed. Repertoires were generated with immunoSEQ multiplex PCR, while TCRdb's copy carries only in-frame clones and drops some. V, J and clone size are those of that table, while D and trimming were read from the DNA. The sample includes approximately 2.3 million clones, 80% to 95% of them seen just once. In germline, CDR1 is SGHTA, CDR2 FQGNSA. The CDR3 runs to 15 residues. Deletions cut 0 bases from V and 3 bases from J, with 9 bases between. Only Caucasian adults living in Nashville, Tennessee served as donors.

Sequencing was done on a sample of naive CD4+ T cells from PBMCs. Specified subset: CD45RA+ positively selected. This sequence was found in a man between 18 and 29 years old in good health. Some clones in this sample may be carry-over from other donors' samples. J is TRBJ2-1 and V is TRBV7-2, with a tentative D call TRBD2 (5 bases). This chain's CDR3 is CASSLASAYYNEQFF. CDR3 coding DNA: TGTGCCAGCAGCTTAGCTAGCGCATACTACAATGAGCAGTTCTTC.